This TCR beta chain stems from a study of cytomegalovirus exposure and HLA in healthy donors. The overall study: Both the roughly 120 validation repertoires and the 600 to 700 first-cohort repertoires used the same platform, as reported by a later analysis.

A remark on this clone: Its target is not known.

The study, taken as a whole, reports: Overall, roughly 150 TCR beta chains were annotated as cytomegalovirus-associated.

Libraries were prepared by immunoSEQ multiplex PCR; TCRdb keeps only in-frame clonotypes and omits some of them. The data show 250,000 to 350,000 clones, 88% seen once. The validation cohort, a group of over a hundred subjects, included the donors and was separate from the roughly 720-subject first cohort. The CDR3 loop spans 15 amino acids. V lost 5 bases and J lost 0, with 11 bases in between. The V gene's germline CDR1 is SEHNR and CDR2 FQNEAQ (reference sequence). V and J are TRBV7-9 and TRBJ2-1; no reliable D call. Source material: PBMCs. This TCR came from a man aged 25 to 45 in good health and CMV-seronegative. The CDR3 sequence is CASSLVFSSYNEQFF. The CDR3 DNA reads TGTGCCAGCAGCCTCGTTTTTAGCTCCTACAATGAGCAGTTCTTC.